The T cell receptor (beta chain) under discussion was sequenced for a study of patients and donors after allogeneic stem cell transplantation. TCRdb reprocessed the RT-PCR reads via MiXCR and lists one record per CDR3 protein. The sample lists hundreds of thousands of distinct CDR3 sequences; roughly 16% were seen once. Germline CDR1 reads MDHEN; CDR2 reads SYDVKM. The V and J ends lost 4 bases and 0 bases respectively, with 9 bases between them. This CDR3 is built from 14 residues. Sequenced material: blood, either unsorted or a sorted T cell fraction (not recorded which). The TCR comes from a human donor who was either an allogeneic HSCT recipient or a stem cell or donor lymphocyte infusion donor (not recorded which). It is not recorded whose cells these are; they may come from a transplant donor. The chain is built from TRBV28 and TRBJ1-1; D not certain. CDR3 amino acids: CASSSPPLNTEAFF. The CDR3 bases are TGTGCCAGCAGTTCTCCCCCTTTGAACACTGAAGCTTTCTTT.